The rows below give T cell receptor beta chains drawn from one sample of a study of metastatic and nonmetastatic thyroid tumors. With MiXCR, TCRdb called clones anew from the PCR reads. The data hold about 21,000 clones, with around 20% observed a single time. Sample: blood. The receptors derive from a male donor with papillary thyroid cancer or a benign thyroid nodule (not recorded which). Some clones in this sample may be carry-over from other donors' samples. Each CDR3 is given with its conserved first and last residue. The D gene is left open where the match is weak. A clone size is listed for some rows: how often the clone was seen (once, few, many), or a class if it is expanded.

TRBJ2-1 | NA | NA | TRBV28 | CASSSPHRNEQFF | TGTGCCAGCAGTTCCCCACATAGAAATGAGCAGTTCTTC
TRBJ2-7 | NA | NA | TRBV6-1 | CASSPREGASDEQYF | TGTGCCAGCAGCCCCAGGGAGGGGGCCAGCGACGAGCAGTACTTC
TRBJ2-3 | many | NA | TRBV12-3/TRBV12-4 | CASSLGVGTDTQYF | TGTGCCAGCAGTTTAGGGGTCGGCACAGATACGCAGTATTTT
TRBJ2-2 | many | TRBD1 | TRBV11-2 | CASRYRTGSTGELFF | TGTGCCAGCAGATATAGGACAGGGTCCACCGGGGAGCTGTTTTTT
TRBJ1-1 | NA | TRBD1 | TRBV5-6 | CASSPYTGVNTEAFF | TGTGCCAGCAGCCCCTATACAGGGGTGAACACTGAAGCTTTCTTT
TRBJ1-1 | many | NA | TRBV5-1 | CASSWGRDTEAFF | TGCGCCAGCAGCTGGGGGCGCGACACTGAAGCTTTCTTT
TRBJ2-1 | NA | NA | TRBV27 | CASSWGGNNEQFF | TGTGCCAGCAGTTGGGGCGGGAACAATGAGCAGTTCTTC
TRBJ2-3 | NA | TRBD2 | TRBV20-1 | CSARDPTSGRSDTQYF | TGCAGTGCTAGAGACCCTACTAGCGGGAGGTCTGATACGCAGTATTTT
TRBJ2-5 | many | NA | TRBV5-1 | CASSLTPQETQYF | TGCGCCAGCAGCCTGACACCCCAAGAGACCCAGTACTTC
TRBJ2-2 | many | NA | TRBV6-1 | CASSAGQNTGELFF | TGTGCCAGCAGCGCCGGACAGAACACCGGGGAGCTGTTTTTT
TRBJ2-1 | NA | NA | TRBV28 | CASRLVTARLGNEQFF | TGTGCCAGCAGGCTGGTGACAGCCCGCTTGGGTAATGAGCAGTTCTTC
TRBJ1-1 | many | NA | TRBV2 | CASSEGGLGTEAFF | TGTGCCAGCAGTGAAGGGGGACTAGGCACTGAAGCTTTCTTT
TRBJ2-2 | many | TRBD1 | TRBV28 | CASSLQGAGAGELFF | TGTGCCAGCAGTCTACAGGGGGCGGGGGCCGGGGAGCTGTTTTTT
TRBJ1-2 | many | TRBD1 | TRBV6-1 | CASSPPGGAYGYTF | TGTGCCAGCAGTCCGCCAGGGGGGGCCTATGGCTACACCTTC
TRBJ1-4 | NA | NA | TRBV2 | CASSSKSGQIEKLFF | TGTGCCAGCAGTTCTAAGTCGGGACAAATTGAAAAACTGTTTTTT
TRBJ1-1 | NA | NA | TRBV3-1 | CASSPTDTEAFF | TGTGCCAGCAGCCCGACAGACACTGAAGCTTTCTTT
TRBJ1-2 | many | NA | TRBV6-5 | CASSYSRTGYQSDYGYTF | TGTGCCAGCAGTTACTCGCGTACAGGGTACCAGTCAGATTACGGCTACACCTTC
TRBJ1-1 | many | NA | TRBV7-8 | CASSLAGREEAFF | TGTGCCAGCAGCTTAGCGGGGAGGGAGGAAGCTTTCTTT
TRBJ2-7 | many | NA | TRBV14 | CASSQVTTLAVSEQYF | TGTGCCAGCAGCCAAGTAACTACTCTGGCGGTGAGTGAGCAGTACTTC
TRBJ2-3 | many | TRBD1 | TRBV11-2 | CASSIRTGPDTQYF | TGTGCCAGCAGCATCCGGACAGGGCCAGATACGCAGTATTTT
TRBJ2-3 | few | TRBD1 | TRBV6-4 | CTSSDSTGGADTQSF | TGTACCAGCAGTGACTCGACAGGGGGCGCAGATACGCAGTCTTTT
TRBJ2-5 | NA | TRBD1 | TRBV7-3 | CASSLSGQGAETQYF | TGTGCCAGCAGCTTAAGTGGGCAGGGGGCAGAGACCCAGTACTTC
TRBJ2-3 | medium-sized | TRBD2 | TRBV6-4 | CASSESRETDTQYF | TGTGCCAGCAGTGAGTCGCGGGAGACAGATACGCAGTATTTT
TRBJ1-6 | NA | NA | TRBV11-1 | CASSLYGRKSINSPLHF | TGTGCCAGCAGTTTATATGGAAGAAAGAGTATTAATTCACCCCTCCACTTT
TRBJ2-4 | many | NA | TRBV4-1 | CASSQERLAKNIQYF | TGCGCCAGCAGCCAAGAGAGACTAGCCAAAAACATTCAGTACTTC
TRBJ1-4 | many | NA | TRBV6-1 | CATHPRGFPNEKLFF | TGTGCCACCCATCCCCGGGGCTTCCCTAATGAAAAACTGTTTTTT
TRBJ1-1 | NA | NA | TRBV27 | CACSLIQTGVTEAFF | TGTGCCTGCAGCTTGATCCAGACAGGAGTCACTGAAGCTTTCTTC
TRBJ2-7 | medium-sized | TRBD1 | TRBV27 | CASSRQGPYEQYF | TGTGCCAGCAGCCGACAGGGGCCCTACGAGCAGTACTTC
TRBJ1-5 | many | NA | TRBV18 | CASSNLGRPQHF | TGTGCCAGCTCCAACCTCGGGAGGCCCCAGCATTTT
TRBJ2-2 | NA | NA | TRBV6-1 | CASRPRPPQGNTRELFF | TGTGCCAGCAGACCTAGGCCCCCTCAGGGTAACACCAGGGAGCTGTTTTTT
TRBJ1-5 | many | TRBD1 | TRBV19 | CASSVDRGSTQPQHF | TGTGCCAGTAGTGTGGACAGGGGATCTACTCAGCCCCAGCATTTT
TRBJ2-7 | many | NA | TRBV3-1 | CASSPERVHYEQYF | TGTGCCAGCAGCCCCGAAAGAGTTCATTACGAGCAGTACTTC
TRBJ2-5 | NA | NA | TRBV5-5 | CASSLKRYETQYF | TGTGCCAGCAGCTTGAAGAGGTACGAGACCCAGTACTTC
TRBJ2-7 | NA | NA | TRBV20-1 | CSPQGGEQYF | TGCAGCCCCCAGGGGGGGGAGCAGTACTTC
TRBJ2-3 | many | TRBD2 | TRBV6-1 | CASRELAGGPDTQYF | TGTGCCAGCAGAGAACTAGCGGGGGGGCCAGATACGCAGTATTTT
TRBJ2-5 | many | NA | TRBV11-2 | CASSLRGDGETQYF | TGTGCCAGCAGTCTTAGAGGGGATGGGGAGACCCAGTACTTC
TRBJ1-2 | many | NA | TRBV11-2 | CASSFSDWGYTF | TGTGCCAGCAGCTTTTCGGACTGGGGCTACACCTTC
TRBJ2-3 | many | NA | TRBV20-1 | CSVNRGGTDTQYF | TGCAGTGTAAATAGAGGGGGCACAGATACGCAGTATTTT
TRBJ2-3 | many | NA | TRBV20-1 | CSAASAVKLTDTQYF | TGCAGTGCTGCGTCAGCCGTGAAGCTCACAGATACGCAGTATTTT
TRBJ1-4 | many | TRBD1 | TRBV20-1 | CSAHHPGQGEKLFF | TGCAGTGCTCACCATCCGGGACAGGGCGAAAAACTGTTTTTT
TRBJ2-2 | many | NA | TRBV6-1 | CASRRGQGGTGELFF | TGTGCCAGCAGGCGGGGGCAGGGGGGCACCGGGGAGCTGTTTTTT
TRBJ2-3 | many | TRBD2 | TRBV24-1 | CATSDPTSGRIDTQYF | TGTGCCACCAGTGACCCGACTAGCGGGAGGATAGATACGCAGTATTTT